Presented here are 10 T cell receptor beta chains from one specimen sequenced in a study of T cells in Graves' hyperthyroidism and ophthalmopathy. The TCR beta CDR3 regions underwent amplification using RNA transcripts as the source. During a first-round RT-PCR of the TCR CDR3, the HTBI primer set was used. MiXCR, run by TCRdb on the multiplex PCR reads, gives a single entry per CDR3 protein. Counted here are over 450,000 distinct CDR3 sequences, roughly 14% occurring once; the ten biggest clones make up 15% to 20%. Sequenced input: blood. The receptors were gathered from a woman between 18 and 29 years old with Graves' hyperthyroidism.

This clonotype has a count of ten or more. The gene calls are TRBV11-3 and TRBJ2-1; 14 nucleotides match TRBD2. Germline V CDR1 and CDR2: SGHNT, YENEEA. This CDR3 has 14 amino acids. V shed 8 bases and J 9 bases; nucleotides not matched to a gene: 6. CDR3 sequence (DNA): TGTGCCAGCTCCGGACTAGCGGGAGGAATTGAGCAGTTCTTC. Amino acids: CASSGLAGGIEQFF. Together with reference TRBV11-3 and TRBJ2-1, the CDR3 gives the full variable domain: EAGVVQSPRYKIIEKKQPVAFWCNPISGHNTLYWYLQNLGQGPELLIRYENEEAVDDSQLPKDRFSAERLKGVDSTLKIQPAELGDSAVYLCASSGLAGGIEQFFGPGTRLTVL.

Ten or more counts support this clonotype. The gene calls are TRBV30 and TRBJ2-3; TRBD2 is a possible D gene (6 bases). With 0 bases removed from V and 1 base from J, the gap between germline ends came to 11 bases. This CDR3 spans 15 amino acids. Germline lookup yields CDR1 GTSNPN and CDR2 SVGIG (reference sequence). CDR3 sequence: CAWSVRAGRTDTQYF. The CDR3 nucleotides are TGTGCCTGGAGTGTACGGGCGGGGCGCACAGATACGCAGTATTTT.

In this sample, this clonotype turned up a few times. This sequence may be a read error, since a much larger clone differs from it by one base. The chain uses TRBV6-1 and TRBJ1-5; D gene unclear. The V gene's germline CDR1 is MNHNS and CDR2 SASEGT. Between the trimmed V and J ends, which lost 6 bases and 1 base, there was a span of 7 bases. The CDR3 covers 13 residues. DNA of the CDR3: TGTGCCAGCAGACCGGACAGCAATCAGCCCCAGCATTTT. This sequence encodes CASRPDSNQPQHF.

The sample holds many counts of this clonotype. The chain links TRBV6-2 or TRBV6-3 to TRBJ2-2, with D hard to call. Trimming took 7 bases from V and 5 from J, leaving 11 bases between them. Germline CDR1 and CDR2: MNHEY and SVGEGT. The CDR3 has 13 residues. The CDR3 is CASTLVGTGELFF. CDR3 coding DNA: TGTGCCAGCACCCTAGTGGGGACCGGGGAGCTGTTTTTT.

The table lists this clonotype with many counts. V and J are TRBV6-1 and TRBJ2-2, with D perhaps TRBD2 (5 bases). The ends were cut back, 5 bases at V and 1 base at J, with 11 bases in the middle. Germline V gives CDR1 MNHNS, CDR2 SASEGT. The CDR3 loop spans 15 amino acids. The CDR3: CASSPLGLNTGELFF. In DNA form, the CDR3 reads TGTGCCAGCAGTCCTTTAGGACTGAACACCGGGGAGCTGTTTTTT.

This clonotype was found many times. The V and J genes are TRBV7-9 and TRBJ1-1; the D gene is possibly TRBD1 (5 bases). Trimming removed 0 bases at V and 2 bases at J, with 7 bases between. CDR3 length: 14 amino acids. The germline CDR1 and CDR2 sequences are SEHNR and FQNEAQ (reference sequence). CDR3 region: CASSLARTNTEAFF. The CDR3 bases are TGTGCCAGCAGCTTAGCCAGGACAAACACTGAAGCTTTCTTT.

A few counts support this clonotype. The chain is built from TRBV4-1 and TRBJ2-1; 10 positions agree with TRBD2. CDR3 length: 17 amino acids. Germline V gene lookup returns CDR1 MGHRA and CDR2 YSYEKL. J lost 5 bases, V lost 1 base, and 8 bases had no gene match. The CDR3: CASSQAVRTSGNNEQFF. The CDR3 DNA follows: TGCGCCAGCAGCCAAGCAGTCCGGACTAGCGGAAACAATGAGCAGTTCTTC.

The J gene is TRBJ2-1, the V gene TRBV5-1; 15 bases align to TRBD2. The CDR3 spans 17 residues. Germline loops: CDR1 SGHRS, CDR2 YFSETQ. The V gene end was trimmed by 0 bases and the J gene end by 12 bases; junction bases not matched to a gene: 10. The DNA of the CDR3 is TGCGCCAGCAGCTTGGAAGGACTAGCGGGAGGGGGTGTATTGCAGTTCTTC. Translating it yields CASSLEGLAGGGVLQFF. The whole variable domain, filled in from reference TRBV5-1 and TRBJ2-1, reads KAGVTQTPRYLIKTRGQQVTLSCSPISGHRSVSWYQQTPGQGLQFLFEYFSETQRNKGNFPGRFSGRQFSNSRSEMNVSTLELGDSALYLCASSLEGLAGGGVLQFFGPGTRLTVL.

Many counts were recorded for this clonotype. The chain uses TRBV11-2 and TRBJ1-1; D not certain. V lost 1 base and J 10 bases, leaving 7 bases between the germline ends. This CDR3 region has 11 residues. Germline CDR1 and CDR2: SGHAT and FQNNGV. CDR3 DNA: TGTGCCAGCAGCTTAGTCAGTTTAGCTTTCTTT. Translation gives CASSLVSLAFF. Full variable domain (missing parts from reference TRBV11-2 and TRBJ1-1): EAGVAQSPRYKIIEKRQSVAFWCNPISGHATLYWYQQILGQGPKLLIQFQNNGVVDDSQLPKDRFSAERLKGVDSTLKIQPAKLEDSAVYLCASSLVSLAFFGQGTRLTVV.

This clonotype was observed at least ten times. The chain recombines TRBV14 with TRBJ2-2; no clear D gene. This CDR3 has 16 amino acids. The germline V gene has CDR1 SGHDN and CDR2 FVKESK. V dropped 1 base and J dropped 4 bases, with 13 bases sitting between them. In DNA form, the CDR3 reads TGTGCCAGCAGCCAAGGAATTCCTAGTCTCACCGGGGAGCTGTTTTTT. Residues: CASSQGIPSLTGELFF.